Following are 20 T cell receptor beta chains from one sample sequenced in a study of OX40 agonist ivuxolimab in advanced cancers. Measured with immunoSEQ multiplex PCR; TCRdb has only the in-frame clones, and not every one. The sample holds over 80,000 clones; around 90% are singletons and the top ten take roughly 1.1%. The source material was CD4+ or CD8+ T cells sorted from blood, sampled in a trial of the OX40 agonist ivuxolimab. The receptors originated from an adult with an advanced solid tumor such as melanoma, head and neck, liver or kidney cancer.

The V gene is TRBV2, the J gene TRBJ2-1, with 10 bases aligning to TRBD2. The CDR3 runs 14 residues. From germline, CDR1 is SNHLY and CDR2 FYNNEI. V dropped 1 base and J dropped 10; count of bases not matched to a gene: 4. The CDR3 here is CASSEELAGPEQFF. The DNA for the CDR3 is TGTGCCAGCAGTGAAGAACTAGCGGGACCCGAGCAGTTCTTC.

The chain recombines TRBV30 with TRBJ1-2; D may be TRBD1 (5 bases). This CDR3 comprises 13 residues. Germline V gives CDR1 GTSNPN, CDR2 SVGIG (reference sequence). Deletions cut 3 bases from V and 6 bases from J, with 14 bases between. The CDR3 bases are TGTGCCTGGAGCGGGCAGGGTGTGAATGGCTACACCTTC. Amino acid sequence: CAWSGQGVNGYTF.

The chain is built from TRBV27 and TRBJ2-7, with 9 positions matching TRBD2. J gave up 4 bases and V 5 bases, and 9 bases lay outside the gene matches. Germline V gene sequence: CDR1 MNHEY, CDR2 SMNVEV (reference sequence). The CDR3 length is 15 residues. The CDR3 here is CASSHSPGLAYEQYF. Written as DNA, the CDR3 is TGTGCCAGCAGTCACTCCCCGGGACTAGCTTACGAGCAGTACTTC.

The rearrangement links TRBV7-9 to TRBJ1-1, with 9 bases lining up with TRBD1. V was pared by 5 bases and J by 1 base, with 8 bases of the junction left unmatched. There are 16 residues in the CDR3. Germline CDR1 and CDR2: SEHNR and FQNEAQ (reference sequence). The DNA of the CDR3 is TGTGCCAGCAGCCAAACTGACAGGGGGTCGAACACTGAAGCTTTCTTT. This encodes CASSQTDRGSNTEAFF.

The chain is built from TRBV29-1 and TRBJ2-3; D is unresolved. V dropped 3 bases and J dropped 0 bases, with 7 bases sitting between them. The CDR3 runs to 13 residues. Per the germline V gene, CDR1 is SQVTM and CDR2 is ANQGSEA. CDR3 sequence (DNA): TGCAGCGTTGACGCAGCAAGCACAGATACGCAGTATTTT. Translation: CSVDAASTDTQYF.

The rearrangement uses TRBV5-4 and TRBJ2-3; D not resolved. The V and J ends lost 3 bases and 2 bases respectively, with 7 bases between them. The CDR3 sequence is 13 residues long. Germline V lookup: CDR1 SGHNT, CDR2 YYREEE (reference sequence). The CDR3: CASSYDATDTQYF. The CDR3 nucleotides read TGTGCCAGCAGCTACGACGCCACAGATACGCAGTATTTT.

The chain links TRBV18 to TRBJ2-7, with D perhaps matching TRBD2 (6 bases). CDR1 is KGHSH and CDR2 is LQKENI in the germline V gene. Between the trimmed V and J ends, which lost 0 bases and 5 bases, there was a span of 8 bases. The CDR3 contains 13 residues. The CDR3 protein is CASSPPAGNEQYF. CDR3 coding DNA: TGTGCCAGCTCACCACCGGCGGGAAACGAGCAGTACTTC.

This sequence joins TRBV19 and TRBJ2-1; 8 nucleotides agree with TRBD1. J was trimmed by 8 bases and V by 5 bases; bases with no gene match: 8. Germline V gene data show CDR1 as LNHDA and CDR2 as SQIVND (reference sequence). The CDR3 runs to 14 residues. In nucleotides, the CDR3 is TGTGCCAGTAGTCAACAGGGGGGCCGGGATGAGCAGTTCTTC. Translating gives CASSQQGGRDEQFF.

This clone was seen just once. This chain's CDR3 is CASSLRASGRRSYEQYF. DNA of the CDR3: TGTGCCAGCAGCTTAAGGGCTAGCGGGAGACGAAGCTACGAGCAGTACTTC. The chain has TRBV7-8 and TRBJ2-7, with TRBD2 identical over 10 bases. The CDR3 contains 17 residues. Trimming removed 2 bases from V and 3 bases from J; junction bases left unmatched: 10. The germline gives CDR1 SGHVS, CDR2 FQNEAQ.

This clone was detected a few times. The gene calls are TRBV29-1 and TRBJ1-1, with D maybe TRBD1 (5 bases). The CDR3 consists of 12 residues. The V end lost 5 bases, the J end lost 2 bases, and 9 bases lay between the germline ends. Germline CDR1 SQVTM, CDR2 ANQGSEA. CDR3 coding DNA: TGCAGCGTTCACGGGGCTAACACTGAAGCTTTCTTT. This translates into CSVHGANTEAFF.

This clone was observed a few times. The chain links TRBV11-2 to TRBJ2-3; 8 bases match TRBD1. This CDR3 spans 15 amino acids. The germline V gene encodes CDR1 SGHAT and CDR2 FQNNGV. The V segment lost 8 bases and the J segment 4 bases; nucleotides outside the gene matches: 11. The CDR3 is CASAPQTGVADTQYF. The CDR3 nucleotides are TGTGCCAGCGCCCCACAGACAGGGGTAGCAGATACGCAGTATTTT.

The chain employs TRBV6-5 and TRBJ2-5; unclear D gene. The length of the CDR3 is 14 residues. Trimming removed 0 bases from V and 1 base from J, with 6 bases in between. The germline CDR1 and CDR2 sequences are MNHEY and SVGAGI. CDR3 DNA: TGTGCCAGCAGTTACTCGCCCATCCAAGAGACCCAGTACTTC. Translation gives CASSYSPIQETQYF.

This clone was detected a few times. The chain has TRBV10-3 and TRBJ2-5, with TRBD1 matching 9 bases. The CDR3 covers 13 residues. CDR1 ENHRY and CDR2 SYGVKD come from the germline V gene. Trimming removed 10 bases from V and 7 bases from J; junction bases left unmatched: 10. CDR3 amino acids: CATQRQGDGTQYF. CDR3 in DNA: TGTGCCACCCAAAGACAGGGGGATGGGACCCAGTACTTC.

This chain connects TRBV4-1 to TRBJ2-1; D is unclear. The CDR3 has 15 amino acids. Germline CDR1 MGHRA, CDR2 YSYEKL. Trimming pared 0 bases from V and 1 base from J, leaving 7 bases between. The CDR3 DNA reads TGCGCCAGCAGCCAAGAATTTGGTTCCTACAATGAGCAGTTCTTC. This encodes CASSQEFGSYNEQFF.

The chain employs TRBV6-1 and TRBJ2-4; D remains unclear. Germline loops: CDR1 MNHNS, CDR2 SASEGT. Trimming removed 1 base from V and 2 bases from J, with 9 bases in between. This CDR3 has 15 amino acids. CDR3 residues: CASSEDWTTKNIQYF. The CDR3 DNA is TGTGCCAGCAGTGAAGATTGGACCACCAAAAACATTCAGTACTTC.

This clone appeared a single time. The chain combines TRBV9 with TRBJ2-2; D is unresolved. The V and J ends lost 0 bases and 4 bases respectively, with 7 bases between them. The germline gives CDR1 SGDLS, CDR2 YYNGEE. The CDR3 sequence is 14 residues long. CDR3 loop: CASSVAQTTGELFF. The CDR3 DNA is TGTGCCAGCAGCGTAGCCCAGACCACCGGGGAGCTGTTTTTT.

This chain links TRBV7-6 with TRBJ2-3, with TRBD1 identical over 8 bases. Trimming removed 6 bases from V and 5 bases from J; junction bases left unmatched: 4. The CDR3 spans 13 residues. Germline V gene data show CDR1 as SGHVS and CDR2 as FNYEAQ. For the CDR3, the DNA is TGTGCCAGCAGGACAGGGGCAGAAGATACGCAGTATTTT. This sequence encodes CASRTGAEDTQYF. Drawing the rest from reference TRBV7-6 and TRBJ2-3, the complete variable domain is GAGVSQSPRYKVTKRGQDVALRCDPISGHVSLYWYRQALGQGPEFLTYFNYEAQQDKSGLPNDRFSAERPEGSISTLTIQRTEQRDSAMYRCASRTGAEDTQYFGPGTRLTVL.

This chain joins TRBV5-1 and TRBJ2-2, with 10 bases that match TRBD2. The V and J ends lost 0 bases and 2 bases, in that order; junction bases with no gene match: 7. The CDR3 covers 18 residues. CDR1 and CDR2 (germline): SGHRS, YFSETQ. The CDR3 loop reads CASSLGPAGGPNTGELFF. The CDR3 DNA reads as TGCGCCAGCAGCTTGGGCCCAGCGGGAGGGCCAAACACCGGGGAGCTGTTTTTT.

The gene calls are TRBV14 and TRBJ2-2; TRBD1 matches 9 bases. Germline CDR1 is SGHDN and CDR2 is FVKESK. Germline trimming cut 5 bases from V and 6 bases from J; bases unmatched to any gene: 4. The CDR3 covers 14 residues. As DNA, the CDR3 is TGTGCCAGCAGCGTTCGACAGGGGGCCGGGGAGCTGTTTTTT. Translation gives CASSVRQGAGELFF.

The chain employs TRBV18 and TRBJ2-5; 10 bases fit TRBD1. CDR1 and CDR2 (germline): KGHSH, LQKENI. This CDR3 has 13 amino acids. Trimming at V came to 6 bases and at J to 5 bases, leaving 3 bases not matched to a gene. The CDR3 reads CASSGQGRETQYF. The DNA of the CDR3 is TGTGCCAGCTCGGGACAGGGGCGGGAGACCCAGTACTTC.